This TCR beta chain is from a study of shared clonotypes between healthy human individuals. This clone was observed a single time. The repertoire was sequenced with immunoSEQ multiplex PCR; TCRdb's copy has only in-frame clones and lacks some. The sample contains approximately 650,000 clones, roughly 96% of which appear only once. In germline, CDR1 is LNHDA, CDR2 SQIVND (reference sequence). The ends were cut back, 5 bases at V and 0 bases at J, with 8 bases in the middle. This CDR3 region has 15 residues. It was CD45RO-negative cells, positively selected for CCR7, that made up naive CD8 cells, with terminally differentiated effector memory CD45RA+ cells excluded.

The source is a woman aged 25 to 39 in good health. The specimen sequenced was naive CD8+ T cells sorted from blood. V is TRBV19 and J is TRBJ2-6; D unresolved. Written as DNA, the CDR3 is TGTGCCAGTAGTCCGATCAACTCTGGGGCCAACGTCCTGACTTTC. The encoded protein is CASSPINSGANVLTF.